Reported below is one T cell receptor (beta chain). This clonotype appeared many times. It lacks a known antigen. Per-base quality was not reported, and no clone a single base away is much larger than it. Reading from cysteine to phenylalanine, the CDR3 counts 15 amino acids. Only CDR3 DNA remains: 45 bases, in frame from the first base. Germline trimming amounts to 9 bases on V and 3 bases on J, with 7 as the count of junction bases outside the gene matches. The germline V gene provides CDR1 LGHNT and CDR2 FRNRAP. This specimen belongs to a study of T cells in Graves' hyperthyroidism and ophthalmopathy (dated by TCRdb to 2018 to 2020). About the investigation overall: Peripheral blood samples were taken at initial diagnosis, before any treatment was given. A discovery cohort of roughly 100 patients, roughly 45 with Graves' ophthalmopathy and about 60 with stable Graves' hyperthyroidism, was used to find distinguishing TCR V-J signatures. An independent validation cohort of around 19 hyperthyroidism patients and some 15 patients who later progressed to ophthalmopathy tested prospective prediction of ophthalmopathy. The approximately 90 discovery patients were divided at random into training and test sets in a 7:3 ratio. In several Graves' hyperthyroidism patients, the study also compared T-cell repertoires from thyroid tissue with T-cell repertoires from blood. After sampling, hyperthyroidism patients received methimazole starting at 30 mg daily, and ophthalmopathy patients received high-dose intravenous methylprednisolone. According to the paper, TCR Vbeta CDR3 sequencing was carried out on over 130 peripheral blood samples, which came from approximately 43 ophthalmopathy, under 80 hyperthyroidism and some 17 progressor patients. The full study reports these points: Blood samples also contained most of the expanded thyroid clonotypes (frequency above 0.001), which suggests that blood repertoires may reflect thyroid immune responses. During validation, the model predicted progression to ophthalmopathy a median of around 6 months ahead of onset, with almost 71% sensitivity and under 85% specificity. Sample size was not statistically predetermined, and blinding of investigators to group allocation was not performed. A model built on a 13 V-J signature distinguished ophthalmopathy from stable hyperthyroidism, reaching 85% to 90% sensitivity and 81.08% specificity in cross-validation and 80%/75% in testing.

Amplification of TCR beta CDR3 regions was carried out from RNA transcripts. For the first round of RT-PCR on the TCR CDR3, the HTBI primer set was used together with the Qiagen OneStep RT-PCR kit. The libraries were constructed in a second round of multiplex PCR and then size-selected and purified. Paired-end sequencing of the libraries was performed with 100 bp reads on an Illumina HiSeq2000. The authors' analysis ran thus. Raw data were processed with SOAPnuke, discarding reads with adapters, uncalled bases, mean Phred below 15, or no exact constant-primer or identifier match. COPE v1.2.5 was used to merge the high-quality paired reads, and each unique nucleotide sequence was defined as a clonotype. MiTCR v1.1 was used to align clonotypes to the IMGT TRBV, TRBD and TRBJ reference segments. The analysis included only V-J combinations with a frequency above 0.0001, which together covered about 99% of the repertoires. A TCS score was defined as the ratio between F50 (clonal expansion) and ExV (chaos), using BLOSUM62-based TCRdist between CDR3 peptides within each V-J. Welch's t-statistics and random forest reduced fewer than 550 V-J features to 13, which were used in a naive Bayes classifier (R e1071). TCRdb reanalyzed the raw reads on its own, using fastp at Q25 for trimming and MiXCR for clone calling, and kept in-frame beta chains. For every CDR3 protein sequence, its rows merge into one entry that carries the most common genes and DNA. TCRdb assigned the V and J calls; the authors' analysis was not used. This sample holds more than 500,000 distinct CDR3 sequences; 16% were observed only once. The top ten clones comprise about 29% of the sample.

Ophthalmopathy patients had moderately to severely active disease, with a Clinical Activity Score of 3 or more, a NOSPECS grade of 4 or more, and a disease duration of less than 3 months. The study excluded patients with uncontrolled infections, other autoimmune diseases, pregnancy or lactation. Diagnoses were established on the basis of clinical symptoms, serum thyroxine and TRAb, thyroid ultrasound, and orbital computed tomography. PBMCs were isolated from about 9.1 ml of fresh peripheral blood by Ficoll-Paque density gradient centrifugation. Trizol reagent was used to extract total RNA, and RNA quality was then checked on an Agilent 2100 Bioanalyzer.

The sample taken for sequencing was blood. This TCR derives from a woman aged 25 to 45 with Graves' ophthalmopathy. The V and J genes are TRBV12-5 and TRBJ2-5; 13 bases in between match TRBD2. The encoded CDR3 is CASSTSGRPEETQYF. At the DNA level, the sequence is TGTGCTAGCTCGACTAGCGGGAGGCCAGAAGAGACCCAGTACTTC.